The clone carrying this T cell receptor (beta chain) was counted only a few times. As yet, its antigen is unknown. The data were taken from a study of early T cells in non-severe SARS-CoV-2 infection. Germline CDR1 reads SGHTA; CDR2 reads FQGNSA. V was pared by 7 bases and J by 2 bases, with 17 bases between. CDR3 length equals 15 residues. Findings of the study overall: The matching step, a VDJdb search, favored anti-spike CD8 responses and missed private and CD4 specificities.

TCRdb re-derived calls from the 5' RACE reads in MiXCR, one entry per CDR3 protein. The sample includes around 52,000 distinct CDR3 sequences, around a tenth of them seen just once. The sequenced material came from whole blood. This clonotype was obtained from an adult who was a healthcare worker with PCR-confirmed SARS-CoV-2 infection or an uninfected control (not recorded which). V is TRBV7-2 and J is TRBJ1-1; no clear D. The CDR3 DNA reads TGTGCCAGCACCAGGACTGCCTCCTTAAACACTGAAGCTTTCTTT. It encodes CASTRTASLNTEAFF.